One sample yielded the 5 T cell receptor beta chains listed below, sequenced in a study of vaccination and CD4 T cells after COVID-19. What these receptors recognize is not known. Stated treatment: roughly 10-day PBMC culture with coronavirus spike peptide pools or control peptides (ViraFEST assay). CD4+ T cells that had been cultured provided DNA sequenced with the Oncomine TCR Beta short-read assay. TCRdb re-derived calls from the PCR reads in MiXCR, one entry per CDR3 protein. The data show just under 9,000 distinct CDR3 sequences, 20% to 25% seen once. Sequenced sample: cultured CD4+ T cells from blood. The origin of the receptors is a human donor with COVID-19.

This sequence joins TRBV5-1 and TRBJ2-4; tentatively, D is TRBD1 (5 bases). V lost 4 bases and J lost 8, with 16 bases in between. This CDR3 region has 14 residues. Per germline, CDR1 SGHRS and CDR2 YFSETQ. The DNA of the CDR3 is TGCGCCAGCAGCCACAAGGGGATAATAGACATTCAGTACTTC. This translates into CASSHKGIIDIQYF.

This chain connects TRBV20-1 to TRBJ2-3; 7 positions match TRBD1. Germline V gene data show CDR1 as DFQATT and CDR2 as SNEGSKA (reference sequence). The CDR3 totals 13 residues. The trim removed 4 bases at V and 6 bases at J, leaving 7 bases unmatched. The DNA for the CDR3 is TGCAGTGCTACCTACAGGGGCAGGGATACGCAGTATTTT. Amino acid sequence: CSATYRGRDTQYF.

As DNA, the CDR3 is TGTGCCAGCAGTACGAACAGTTACAAAAACATTCAGTACTTC. It yields the protein CASSTNSYKNIQYF. The chain links TRBV28 to TRBJ2-4, with D uncertain. With 5 bases removed from V and 3 bases from J, the gap between germline ends came to 11 bases. Germline-derived CDR1 and CDR2 are MDHEN and SYDVKM. The CDR3 covers 14 residues. The full variable domain, with the rest looked up from reference TRBV28 and TRBJ2-4, is DVKVTQSSRYLVKRTGEKVFLECVQDMDHENMFWYRQDPGLGLRLIYFSYDVKMKEKGDIPEGYSVSREKKERFSLILESASTNQTSMYLCASSTNSYKNIQYFGAGTRLSVL.

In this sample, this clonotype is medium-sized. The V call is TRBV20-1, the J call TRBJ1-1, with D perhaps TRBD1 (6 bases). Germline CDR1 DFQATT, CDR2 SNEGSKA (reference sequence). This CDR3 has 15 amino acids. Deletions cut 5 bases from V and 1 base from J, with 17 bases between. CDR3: CSAFRSGTKNTEAFF. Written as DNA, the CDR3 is TGCAGTGCTTTCCGGTCCGGGACAAAGAACACTGAAGCTTTCTTT.

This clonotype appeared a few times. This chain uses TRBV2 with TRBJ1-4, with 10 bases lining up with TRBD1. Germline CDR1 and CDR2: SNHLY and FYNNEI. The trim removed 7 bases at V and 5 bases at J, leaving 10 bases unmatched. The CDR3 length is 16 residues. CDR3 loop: CASIRDRGISNEKLFF. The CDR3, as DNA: TGTGCCAGCATCCGGGACAGGGGAATTTCCAATGAAAAACTGTTTTTT. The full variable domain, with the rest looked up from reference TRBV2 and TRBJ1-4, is EPEVTQTPSHQVTQMGQEVILRCVPISNHLYFYWYRQILGQKVEFLVSFYNNEISEKSEIFDDQFSVERPDGSNFTLKIRSTKLEDSAMYFCASIRDRGISNEKLFFGSGTQLSVL.